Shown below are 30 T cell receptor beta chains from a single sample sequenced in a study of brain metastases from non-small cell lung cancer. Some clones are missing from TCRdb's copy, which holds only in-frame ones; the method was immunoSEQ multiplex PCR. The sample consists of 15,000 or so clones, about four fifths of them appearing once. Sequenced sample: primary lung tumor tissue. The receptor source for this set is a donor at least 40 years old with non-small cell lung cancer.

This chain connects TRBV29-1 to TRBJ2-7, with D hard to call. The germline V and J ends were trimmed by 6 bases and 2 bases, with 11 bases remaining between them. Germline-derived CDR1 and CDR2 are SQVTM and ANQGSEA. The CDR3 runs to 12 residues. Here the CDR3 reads CSVLFNPYEQYF. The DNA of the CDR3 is TGCAGCGTCCTCTTTAACCCCTACGAGCAGTACTTC.

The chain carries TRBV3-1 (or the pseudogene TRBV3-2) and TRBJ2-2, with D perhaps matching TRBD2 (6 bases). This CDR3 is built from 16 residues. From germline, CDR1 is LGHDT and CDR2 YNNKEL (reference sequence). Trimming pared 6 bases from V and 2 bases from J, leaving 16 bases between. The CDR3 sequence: CASSPSSRGNTGELFF. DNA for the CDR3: TGTGCCAGCAGTCCCTCCTCGCGGGGAAACACCGGGGAGCTGTTTTTT.

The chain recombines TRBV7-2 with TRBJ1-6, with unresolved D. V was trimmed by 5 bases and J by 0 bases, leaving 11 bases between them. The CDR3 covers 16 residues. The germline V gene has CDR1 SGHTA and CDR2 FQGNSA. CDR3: CASSPQQPSYNSPLHF. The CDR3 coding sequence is TGTGCCAGCAGCCCCCAGCAGCCCTCCTATAATTCACCCCTCCACTTT.

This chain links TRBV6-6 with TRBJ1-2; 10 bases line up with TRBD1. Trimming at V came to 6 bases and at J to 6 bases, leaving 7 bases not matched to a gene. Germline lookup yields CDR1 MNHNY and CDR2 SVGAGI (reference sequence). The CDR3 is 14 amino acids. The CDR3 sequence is CASRGTGETNGYTF. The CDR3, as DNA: TGTGCCAGCAGGGGGACAGGGGAAACAAATGGCTACACCTTC.

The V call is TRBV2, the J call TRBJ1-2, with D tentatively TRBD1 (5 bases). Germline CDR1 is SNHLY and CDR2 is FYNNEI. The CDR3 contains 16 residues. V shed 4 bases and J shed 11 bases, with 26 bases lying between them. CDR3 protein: CASSGGAGRLPTGYTF. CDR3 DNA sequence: TGTGCCAGCAGTGGTGGGGCAGGGAGGCTTCCTACTGGTTACACCTTC. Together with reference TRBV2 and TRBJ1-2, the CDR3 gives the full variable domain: EPEVTQTPSHQVTQMGQEVILRCVPISNHLYFYWYRQILGQKVEFLVSFYNNEISEKSEIFDDQFSVERPDGSNFTLKIRSTKLEDSAMYFCASSGGAGRLPTGYTFGSGTRLTVV.

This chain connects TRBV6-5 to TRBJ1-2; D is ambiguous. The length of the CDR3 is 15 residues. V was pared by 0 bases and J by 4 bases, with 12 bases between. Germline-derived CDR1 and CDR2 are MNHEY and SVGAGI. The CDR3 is CASSYSFSSPYGYTF. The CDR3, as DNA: TGTGCCAGCAGTTACTCCTTCAGTTCGCCCTATGGCTACACCTTC.

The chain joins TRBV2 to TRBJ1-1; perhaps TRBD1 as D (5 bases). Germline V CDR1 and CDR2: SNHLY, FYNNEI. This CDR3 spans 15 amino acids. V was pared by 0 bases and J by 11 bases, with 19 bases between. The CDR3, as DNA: TGTGCCAGCAGTGAAGCGGGGGACGGGGCGCGGTTGGCTTTCTTT. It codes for CASSEAGDGARLAFF.

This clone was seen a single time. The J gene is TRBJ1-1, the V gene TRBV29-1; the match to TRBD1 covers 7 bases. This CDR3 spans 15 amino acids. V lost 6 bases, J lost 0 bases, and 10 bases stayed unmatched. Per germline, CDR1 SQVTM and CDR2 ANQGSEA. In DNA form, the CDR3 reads TGCAGCGTCGGACTGGGACAGAGCCTGAACACTGAAGCTTTCTTT. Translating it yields CSVGLGQSLNTEAFF.

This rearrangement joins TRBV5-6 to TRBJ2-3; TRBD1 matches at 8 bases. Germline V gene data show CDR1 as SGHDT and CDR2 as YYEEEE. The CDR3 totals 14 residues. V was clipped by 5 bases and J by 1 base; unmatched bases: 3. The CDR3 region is CASSPTGGTDTQYF. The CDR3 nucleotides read TGTGCCAGCAGTCCGACAGGGGGCACAGATACGCAGTATTTT.

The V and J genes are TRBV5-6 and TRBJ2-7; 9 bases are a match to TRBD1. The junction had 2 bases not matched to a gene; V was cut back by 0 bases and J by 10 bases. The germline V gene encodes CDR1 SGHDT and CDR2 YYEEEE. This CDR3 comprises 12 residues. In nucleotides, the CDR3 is TGTGCCAGCAGCTTGGGGACAGGGGTACAGTACGTC. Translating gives CASSLGTGVQYV.

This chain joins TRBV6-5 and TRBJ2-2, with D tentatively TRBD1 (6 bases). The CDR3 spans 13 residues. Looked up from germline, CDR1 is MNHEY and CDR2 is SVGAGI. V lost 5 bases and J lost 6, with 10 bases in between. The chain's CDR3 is CASSPNRAGELFF. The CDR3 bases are TGTGCCAGCAGTCCTAACAGGGCCGGGGAGCTGTTTTTT.

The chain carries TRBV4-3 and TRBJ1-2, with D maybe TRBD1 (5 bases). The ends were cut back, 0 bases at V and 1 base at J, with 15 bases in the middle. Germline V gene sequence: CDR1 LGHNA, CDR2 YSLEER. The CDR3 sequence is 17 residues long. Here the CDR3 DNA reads TGCGCCAGCAGCCAAGACCTTCTACTGGGGGGTAACTATGGCTACACCTTC. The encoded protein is CASSQDLLLGGNYGYTF.

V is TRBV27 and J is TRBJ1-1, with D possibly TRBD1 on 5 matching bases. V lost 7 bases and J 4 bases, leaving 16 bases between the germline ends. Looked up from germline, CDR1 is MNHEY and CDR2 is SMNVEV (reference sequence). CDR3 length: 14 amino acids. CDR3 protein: CASNRGDRGTEAFF. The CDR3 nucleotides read TGTGCCAGCAATAGAGGGGATCGAGGCACTGAAGCTTTCTTT.

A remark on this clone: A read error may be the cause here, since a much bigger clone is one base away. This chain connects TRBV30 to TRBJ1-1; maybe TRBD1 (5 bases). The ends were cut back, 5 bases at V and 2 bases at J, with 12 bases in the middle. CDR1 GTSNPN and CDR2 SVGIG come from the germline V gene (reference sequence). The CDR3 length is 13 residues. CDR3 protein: CAWRTGINTEAFF. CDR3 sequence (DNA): TGTGCCTGGCGAACAGGCATAAACACTGAAGCTTTCTTT. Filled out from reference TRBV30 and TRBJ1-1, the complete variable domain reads SQTIHQWPATLVQPVGSPLSLECTVEGTSNPNLYWYRQAAGRGLQLLFYSVGIGQISSEVPQNLSASRPQDRQFILSSKKLLLSDSGFYLCAWRTGINTEAFFGQGTRLTVV.

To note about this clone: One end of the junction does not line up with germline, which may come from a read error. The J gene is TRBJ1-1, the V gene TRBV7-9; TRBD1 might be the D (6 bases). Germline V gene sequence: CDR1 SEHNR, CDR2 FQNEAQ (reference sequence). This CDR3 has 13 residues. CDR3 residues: CASSFLGGEEAFF. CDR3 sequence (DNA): TGTGCCAGTAGCTTTTTAGGGGGGGAAGAAGCTTTCTTT. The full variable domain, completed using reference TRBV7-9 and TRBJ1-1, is DTGVSQNPRHKITKRGQNVTFRCDPISEHNRLYWYRQTLGQGPEFLTYFQNEAQLEKSRLLSDRFSAERPKGSFSTLEIQRTEQGDSAMYLCASSFLGGEEAFFGQGTRLTVV.

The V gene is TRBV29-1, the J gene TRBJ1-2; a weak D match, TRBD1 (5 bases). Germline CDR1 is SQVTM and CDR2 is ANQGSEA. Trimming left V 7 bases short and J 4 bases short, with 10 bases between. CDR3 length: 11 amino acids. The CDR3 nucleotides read TGCAGCGGGGACGGAATCTATGGCTACACCTTC. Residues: CSGDGIYGYTF.

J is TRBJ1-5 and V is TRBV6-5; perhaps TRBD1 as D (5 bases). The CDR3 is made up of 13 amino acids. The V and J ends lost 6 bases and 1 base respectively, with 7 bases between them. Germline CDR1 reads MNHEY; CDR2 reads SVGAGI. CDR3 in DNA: TGTGCCAGCAGGGGGGAAAGCAATCAGCCCCAGCATTTT. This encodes CASRGESNQPQHF.

The CDR3 here is CASRAPGGQKNEQFF. CDR3 DNA: TGTGCCAGCAGGGCACCCGGGGGCCAGAAAAATGAGCAGTTCTTC. V is TRBV2 and J is TRBJ2-1, with D perhaps being TRBD1 or TRBD2 (6 bases each). Germline V gene sequence: CDR1 SNHLY, CDR2 FYNNEI. The V end lost 6 bases, the J end lost 7 bases, and 19 bases lay between the germline ends. The CDR3 runs 15 residues.

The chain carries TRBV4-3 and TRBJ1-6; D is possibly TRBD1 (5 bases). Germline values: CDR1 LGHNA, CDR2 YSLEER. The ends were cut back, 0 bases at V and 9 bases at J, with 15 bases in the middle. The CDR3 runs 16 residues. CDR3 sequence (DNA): TGCGCCAGCAGCCAAGACTCTTACGGGAGGGGTTCACCCCTCCACTTT. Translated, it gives CASSQDSYGRGSPLHF.

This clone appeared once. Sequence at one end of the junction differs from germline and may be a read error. In DNA form, the CDR3 reads TGTACCAGCAGCTTAGGGAGGACGGCATGGGATACGCAGTATTTT. Translating it yields CTSSLGRTAWDTQYF. V gene TRBV7-9 combines with J gene TRBJ2-3; a possible D gene is TRBD2 (6 bases). The CDR3 runs to 15 residues. Germline-derived CDR1 and CDR2 are SEHNR and FQNEAQ (reference sequence).

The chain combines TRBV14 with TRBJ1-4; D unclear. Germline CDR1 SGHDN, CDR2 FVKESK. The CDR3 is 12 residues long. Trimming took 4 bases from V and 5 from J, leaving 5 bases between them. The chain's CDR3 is CASSRPNEKLFF. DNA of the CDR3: TGTGCCAGCAGCCGCCCGAATGAAAAACTGTTTTTT.

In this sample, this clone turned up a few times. CDR3 region: CASSLAGQGAEKLFF. The CDR3 region has the DNA TGTGCCAGCAGCTTAGCGGGACAGGGAGCTGAAAAACTGTTTTTT. V usage is TRBV7-9 and J usage is TRBJ1-4; the match to TRBD1 covers 9 bases. Unmatched junction bases numbered 3, after V lost 0 bases and J lost 7 bases. Germline CDR1 reads SEHNR; CDR2 reads FQNEAQ (reference sequence). The CDR3 is 15 amino acids.

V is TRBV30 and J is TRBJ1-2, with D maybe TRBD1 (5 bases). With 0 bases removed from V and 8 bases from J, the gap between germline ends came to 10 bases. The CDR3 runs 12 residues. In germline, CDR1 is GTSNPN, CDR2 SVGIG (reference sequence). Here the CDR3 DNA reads TGTGCCTGGAGTGTATGGGGGAGCGGCTACACCTTC. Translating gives CAWSVWGSGYTF. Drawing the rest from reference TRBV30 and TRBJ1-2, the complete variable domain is SQTIHQWPATLVQPVGSPLSLECTVEGTSNPNLYWYRQAAGRGLQLLFYSVGIGQISSEVPQNLSASRPQDRQFILSSKKLLLSDSGFYLCAWSVWGSGYTFGSGTRLTVV.

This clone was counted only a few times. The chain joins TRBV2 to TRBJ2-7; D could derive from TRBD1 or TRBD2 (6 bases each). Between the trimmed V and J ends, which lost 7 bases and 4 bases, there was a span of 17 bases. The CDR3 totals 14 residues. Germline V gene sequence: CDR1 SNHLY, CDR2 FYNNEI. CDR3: CASTLGAGGYEQYV. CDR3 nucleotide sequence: TGTGCCAGCACTTTGGGGGCTGGAGGGTACGAGCAGTACGTC.

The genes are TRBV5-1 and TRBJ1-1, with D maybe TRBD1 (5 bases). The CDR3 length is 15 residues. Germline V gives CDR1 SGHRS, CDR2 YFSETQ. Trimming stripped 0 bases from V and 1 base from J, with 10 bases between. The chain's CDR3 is CASSLVGTGNTEAFF. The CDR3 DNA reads TGCGCCAGCAGCTTGGTAGGGACTGGGAACACTGAAGCTTTCTTT.

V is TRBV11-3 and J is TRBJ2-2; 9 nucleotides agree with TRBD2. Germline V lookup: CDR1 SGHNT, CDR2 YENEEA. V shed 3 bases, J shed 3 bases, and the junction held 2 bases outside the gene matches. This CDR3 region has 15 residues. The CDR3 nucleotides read TGTGCCAGCAGCTTTAGCGGGGGCCACACCGGGGAGCTGTTTTTT. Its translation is CASSFSGGHTGELFF.

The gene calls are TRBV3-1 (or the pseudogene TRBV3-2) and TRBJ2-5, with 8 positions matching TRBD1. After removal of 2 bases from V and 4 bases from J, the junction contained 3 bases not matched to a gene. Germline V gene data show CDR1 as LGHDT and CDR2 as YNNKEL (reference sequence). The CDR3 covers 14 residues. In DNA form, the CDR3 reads TGTGCCAGCAGCCAAAACAGGGGGTCAGAGACCCAGTACTTC. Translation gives CASSQNRGSETQYF.

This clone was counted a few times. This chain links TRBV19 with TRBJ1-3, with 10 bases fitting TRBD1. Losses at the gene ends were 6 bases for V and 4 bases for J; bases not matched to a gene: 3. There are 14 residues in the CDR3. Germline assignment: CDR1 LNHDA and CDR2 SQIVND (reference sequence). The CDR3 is CASRGQGRGNTIYF. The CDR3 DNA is TGTGCCAGTAGGGGACAGGGGAGGGGAAACACCATATATTTT. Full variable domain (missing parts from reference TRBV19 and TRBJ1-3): DGGITQSPKYLFRKEGQNVTLSCEQNLNHDAMYWYRQDPGQGLRLIYYSQIVNDFQKGDIAEGYSVSREKKESFPLTVTSAQKNPTAFYLCASRGQGRGNTIYFGEGSWLTVV.

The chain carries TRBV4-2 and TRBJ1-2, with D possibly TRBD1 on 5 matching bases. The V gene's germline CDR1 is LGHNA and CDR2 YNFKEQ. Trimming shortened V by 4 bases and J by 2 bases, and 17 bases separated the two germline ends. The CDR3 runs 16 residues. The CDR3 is CASSPPQGEENYGYTF. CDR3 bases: TGTGCCAGCAGCCCACCGCAGGGCGAAGAGAACTATGGCTACACCTTC.

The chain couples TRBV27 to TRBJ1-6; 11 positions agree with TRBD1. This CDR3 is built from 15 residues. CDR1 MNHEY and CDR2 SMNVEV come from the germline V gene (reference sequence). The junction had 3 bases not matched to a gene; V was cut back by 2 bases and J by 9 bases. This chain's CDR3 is CASSLGQGAGSPLHF. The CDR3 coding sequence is TGTGCCAGCAGTTTAGGACAGGGGGCCGGTTCACCCCTCCACTTT.